Listed below are T cell receptor beta chains from one sample, sequenced in a study of post-analysis software for immune sequencing data. In TCRdb, the PCR reads were re-called with MiXCR into one record per CDR3 protein. The sample yields some 800,000 distinct CDR3 sequences, around 45% seen once. The sequencing sample was made of blood. These receptors came from a girl between 5 and 17 years old with multiple sclerosis. The CDR3 runs from the conserved cysteine through the conserved F or W. The order of the fields is CDR3 DNA, CDR3 protein, clone size, V gene, J gene, CDR3 length, D gene. A D gene is named only where the DNA matches it firmly. Where a row states a size, it is once, few, many or the class of an expanded clone; other rows omit it.

TGTGCCAGCAGTGTACATGTCCCGGGACAGGGTGGGACCCAGTTCTTC	CASSVHVPGQGGTQFF	few	TRBV25-1	TRBJ2-1	16	TRBD1
TGTGCTAGTGGTACTGAAAACAGGATCCGAGGCGCCTACGAGCAATACTTC	CASGTENRIRGAYEQYF	.	TRBV12-5	TRBJ2-4	17	.
TGTGCCAGCAGTTTTGGGCAGGGGCCACAAGAGACCCAGTACTTC	CASSFGQGPQETQYF	few	TRBV12-3/TRBV12-4	TRBJ2-5	15	.
TGCGCCAGCAGCTTGGAACAGGGAAGTTTGGATACGCAGTATTTT	CASSLEQGSLDTQYF	.	TRBV5-1	TRBJ2-3	15	.
TGTGCCAGCAGTCCGACAGGGACCAAAAACATTCAGTACTTC	CASSPTGTKNIQYF	many	TRBV27	TRBJ2-4	14	TRBD1
TGTGCCAGCAGCGGAGGGGTAGACAGAGGCACAGATACGCAGTATTTT	CASSGGVDRGTDTQYF	.	TRBV7-2	TRBJ2-3	16	.
TGTGCCTGGGACAGGGGGATGAACACTGAAGCTTTCTTT	CAWDRGMNTEAFF	.	TRBV30	TRBJ1-1	13	TRBD1
TGCAGTGCTACCTCACGGCCTAGCGTTGAGCAGTTCTTC	CSATSRPSVEQFF	few	TRBV20-1	TRBJ2-1	13	.
TGCGCCAGCCGACTTAGCTACACGGGCCACAATGAGCAGTTCTTC	CASRLSYTGHNEQFF	.	TRBV5-1	TRBJ2-1	15	.
TGTGCCAGCTCACCACCAGCAGGAATGCAGGGGGAGCAGTTCTTC	CASSPPAGMQGEQFF	few	TRBV18	TRBJ2-1	15	.
TGCAGTGCTAGAGATACGGGCTACGAGCAGTACTTC	CSARDTGYEQYF	.	TRBV20-1	TRBJ2-7	12	.
TGTGCCAGCAGTTACTCATCGGCGGGAACAGGCTACGAGTTCTTC	CASSYSSAGTGYEFF	.	TRBV6-5	TRBJ2-1	15	.
TGTGCCATCAGTGAACGATTGGACAGGGAGGTTAACTATGGCTACACCTTC	CAISERLDREVNYGYTF	.	TRBV10-3	TRBJ1-2	17	TRBD1
TGCAGTGCCCCTCATCGGAATAGGGGAGTCCCCGCAGATACGCAGTATTTT	CSAPHRNRGVPADTQYF	.	TRBV20-1	TRBJ2-3	17	.
TGTGCCAGCAGCTCTACCACAACGAATTCACCCCTCCACTTT	CASSSTTTNSPLHF	few	TRBV28	TRBJ1-6	14	.
TGTGCCAGCAGTTCCACAGGGCGGACTGAAGCTTTCTTT	CASSSTGRTEAFF	.	TRBV2	TRBJ1-1	13	.
TGCGCCAGCAGAGAGGGGGATTCGGAGACCCAGTACTTC	CASREGDSETQYF	.	TRBV5-1	TRBJ2-5	13	.
TGTGCCAGCAGCTTATTGTTGGGGACTAGCGGAGCCAGGGGATACTACAATGAGCAGTACTTC	CASSLLLGTSGARGYYNEQYF	once	TRBV11-2	TRBJ2-5	21	TRBD2
TGTGCCAGCAGTTTATCCGGACTAGTTGAGCAGTTCTTC	CASSLSGLVEQFF	few	TRBV27	TRBJ2-1	13	TRBD2
TGTGCCAGCAGTCCTCGGGACTTTCACAATGAGCAGTTCTTC	CASSPRDFHNEQFF	.	TRBV7-3	TRBJ2-1	14	.
TGTGCCAGCAGCTTAGCACAGGGGGTAGGCTACACCTTC	CASSLAQGVGYTF	few	TRBV7-6	TRBJ1-2	13	TRBD1
TGCGCCAGCAGCCCGAACCCAATGACAGGTCAAGAGACCCAGTACTTC	CASSPNPMTGQETQYF	.	TRBV5-1	TRBJ2-5	16	.
TGTGCCAGCAGCTTAGTAGGGGACACTGAAGCTTTCTTT	CASSLVGDTEAFF	.	TRBV7-9	TRBJ1-1	13	.
TGTGCCAGCAGCCCGACGGACAGGGGTAACGAGCAGTTCTTC	CASSPTDRGNEQFF	few	TRBV7-8	TRBJ2-1	14	TRBD1
TGTGCCACCCGCGGGACTAGCCTCTACGAGCAGTACTTC	CATRGTSLYEQYF	few	TRBV6-5	TRBJ2-7	13	TRBD2
TGTGCCCCATCTACAGGGCCCTCTGGGGCCAACGTCCTGACTTTC	CAPSTGPSGANVLTF	.	TRBV2	TRBJ2-6	15	.
TGTGCCAGCAGTGAAAGGATGGGGGGTCAGCAGTTCTTC	CASSERMGGQQFF	.	TRBV25-1	TRBJ2-1	13	.
TGCAGTGCCTCCGCCGGGGGACTCTCCACAGATACGCGGTATTTT	CSASAGGLSTDTRYF	.	TRBV20-1	TRBJ2-3	15	.
TGTGCCAGCAGCTTAGCGTTGTCCCTCCAAGAGACCCAGTACTTC	CASSLALSLQETQYF	.	TRBV7-9	TRBJ2-5	15	.